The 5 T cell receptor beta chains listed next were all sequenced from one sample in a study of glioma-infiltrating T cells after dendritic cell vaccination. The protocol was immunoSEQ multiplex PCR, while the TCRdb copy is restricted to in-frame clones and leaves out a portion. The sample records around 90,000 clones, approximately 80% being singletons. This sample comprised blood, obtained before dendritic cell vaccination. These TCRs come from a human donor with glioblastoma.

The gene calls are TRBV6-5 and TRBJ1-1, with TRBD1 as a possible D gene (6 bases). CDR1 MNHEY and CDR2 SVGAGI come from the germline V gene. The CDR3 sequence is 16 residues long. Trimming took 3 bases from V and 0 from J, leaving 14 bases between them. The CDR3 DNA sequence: TGTGCCAGCAGTTATGGTTCAGGGGTCTTGAACACTGAAGCTTTCTTT. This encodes CASSYGSGVLNTEAFF.

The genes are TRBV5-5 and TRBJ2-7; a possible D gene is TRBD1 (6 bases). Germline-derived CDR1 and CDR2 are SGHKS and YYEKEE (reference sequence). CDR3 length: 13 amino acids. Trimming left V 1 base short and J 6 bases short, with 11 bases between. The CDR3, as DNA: TGTGCCAGCAGCTTGTTGGGGGCTGGCGAGCAGTACTTC. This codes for CASSLLGAGEQYF.

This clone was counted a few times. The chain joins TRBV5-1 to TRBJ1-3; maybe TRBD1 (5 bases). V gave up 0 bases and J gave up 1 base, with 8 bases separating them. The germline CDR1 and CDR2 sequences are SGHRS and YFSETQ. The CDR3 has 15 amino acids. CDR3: CASSLAAGSGNTIYF. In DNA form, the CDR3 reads TGCGCCAGCAGCTTGGCAGCAGGGTCTGGAAACACCATATATTTT.

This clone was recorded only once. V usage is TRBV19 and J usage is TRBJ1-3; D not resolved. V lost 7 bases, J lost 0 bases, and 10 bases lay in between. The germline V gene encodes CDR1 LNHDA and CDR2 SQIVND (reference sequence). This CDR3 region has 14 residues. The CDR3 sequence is CASMERNSGNTIYF. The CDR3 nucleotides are TGTGCCAGTATGGAGAGGAACTCTGGAAACACCATATATTTT.

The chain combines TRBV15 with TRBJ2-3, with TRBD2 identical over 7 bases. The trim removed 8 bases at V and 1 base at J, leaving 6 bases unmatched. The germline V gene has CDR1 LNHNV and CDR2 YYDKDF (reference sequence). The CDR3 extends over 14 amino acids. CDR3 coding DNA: TGTGCCACCTCCGAGCGGGGAGGCACAGATACGCAGTATTTT. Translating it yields CATSERGGTDTQYF.